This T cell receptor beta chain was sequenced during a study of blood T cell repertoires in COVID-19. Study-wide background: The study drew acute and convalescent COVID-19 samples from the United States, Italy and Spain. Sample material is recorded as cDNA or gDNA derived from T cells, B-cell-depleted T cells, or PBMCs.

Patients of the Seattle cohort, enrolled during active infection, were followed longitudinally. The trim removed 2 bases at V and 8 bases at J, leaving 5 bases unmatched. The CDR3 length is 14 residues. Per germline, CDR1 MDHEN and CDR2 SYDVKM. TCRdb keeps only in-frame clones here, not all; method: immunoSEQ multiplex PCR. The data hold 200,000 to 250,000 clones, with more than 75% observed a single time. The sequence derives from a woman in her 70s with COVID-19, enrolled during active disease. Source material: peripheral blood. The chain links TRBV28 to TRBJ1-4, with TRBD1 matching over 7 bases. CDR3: CASSLGQAGEKLFF. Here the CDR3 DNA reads TGTGCCAGCAGTTTAGGACAGGCCGGGGAAAAACTGTTTTTT.